This TCR beta chain derives from a study of blood T cell repertoires in COVID-19. Overall study context: The study drew acute and convalescent COVID-19 samples from the United States, Italy and Spain.

The germline V gene has CDR1 ENHRY and CDR2 SYGVKD. The CDR3 is 19 residues long. The J segment lost 2 bases and the V segment lost 3 bases, leaving 15 bases of the junction unmatched. Sequencing used immunoSEQ multiplex PCR; TCRdb keeps in-frame clones, though not all of them. The data show about 76,000 clones, about 81% seen once. The sequenced sample was peripheral blood. J is TRBJ2-3 and V is TRBV10-3, with 9 bases that match TRBD2. This TCR was recovered from a human donor in a cohort sampled during active COVID-19. The CDR3 here is CAISDLAGAPGLYTDTQYF. The DNA of the CDR3 is TGTGCCATCAGTGATTTAGCGGGGGCCCCCGGGCTATACACAGATACGCAGTATTTT.